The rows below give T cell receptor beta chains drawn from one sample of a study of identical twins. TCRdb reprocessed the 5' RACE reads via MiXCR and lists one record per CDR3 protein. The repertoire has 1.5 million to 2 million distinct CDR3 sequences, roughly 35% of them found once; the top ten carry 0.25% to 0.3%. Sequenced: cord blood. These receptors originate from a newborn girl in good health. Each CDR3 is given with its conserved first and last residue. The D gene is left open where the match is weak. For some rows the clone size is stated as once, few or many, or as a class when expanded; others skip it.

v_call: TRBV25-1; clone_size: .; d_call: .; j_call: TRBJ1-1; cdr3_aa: CASSEAGNTETFF; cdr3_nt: TGTGCCAGCAGTGAGGCAGGGAACACTGAAACTTTCTTT
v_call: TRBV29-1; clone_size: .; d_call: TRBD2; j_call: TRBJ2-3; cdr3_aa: CSAGLARANTDTQYF; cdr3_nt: TGCAGCGCCGGACTAGCGAGGGCCAACACAGATACGCAGTATTTT
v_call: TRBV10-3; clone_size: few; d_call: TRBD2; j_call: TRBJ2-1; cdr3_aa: CAISASTSGGSNEQFF; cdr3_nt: TGTGCCATCAGTGCATCGACTAGCGGGGGATCTAATGAGCAGTTCTTC
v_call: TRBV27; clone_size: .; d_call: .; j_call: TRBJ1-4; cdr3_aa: CASKGQRMGTNEKLFF; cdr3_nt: TGTGCCAGCAAAGGTCAGAGGATGGGAACTAATGAAAAACTGTTTTTT
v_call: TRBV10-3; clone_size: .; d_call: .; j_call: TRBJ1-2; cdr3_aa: CAISDIRSPNYGYTF; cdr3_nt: TGTGCCATCAGTGACATCAGGAGCCCTAACTATGGCTACACCTTC
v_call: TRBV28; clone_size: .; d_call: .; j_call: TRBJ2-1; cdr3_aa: CATLRGEYNEQFF; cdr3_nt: TGTGCCACCCTAAGGGGGGAATACAATGAGCAGTTCTTC
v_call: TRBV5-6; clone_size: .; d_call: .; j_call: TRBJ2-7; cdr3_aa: CASGEQGYLYEQYF; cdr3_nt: TGTGCCAGCGGCGAACAGGGTTACCTCTACGAGCAGTACTTC
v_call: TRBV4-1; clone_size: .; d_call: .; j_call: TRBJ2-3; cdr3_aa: CASSLTTVLPDTQYF; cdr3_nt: TGCGCCAGCAGCCTTACCACAGTCCTACCAGATACGCAGTATTTT
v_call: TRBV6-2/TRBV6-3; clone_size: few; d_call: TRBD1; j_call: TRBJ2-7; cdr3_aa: CASSFLLTGAFTYEQYF; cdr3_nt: TGTGCCAGCAGTTTCCTTCTGACAGGGGCATTTACCTACGAGCAGTACTTC
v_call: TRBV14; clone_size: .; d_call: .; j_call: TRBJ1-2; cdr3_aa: CASSLPGTRDYGYTF; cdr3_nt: TGTGCCAGCAGCCTACCAGGAACCAGGGACTATGGCTACACCTTC
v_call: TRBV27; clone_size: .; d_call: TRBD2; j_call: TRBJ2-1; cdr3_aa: CASRGLAGGPSYNEQFF; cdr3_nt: TGTGCCAGCAGGGGACTAGCGGGAGGGCCGTCCTACAATGAGCAGTTCTTC
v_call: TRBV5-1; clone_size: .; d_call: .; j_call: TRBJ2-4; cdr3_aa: CASSSGTGIGRNIQYF; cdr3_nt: TGCGCCAGCAGCTCCGGCACAGGGATAGGGCGGAACATTCAGTACTTC